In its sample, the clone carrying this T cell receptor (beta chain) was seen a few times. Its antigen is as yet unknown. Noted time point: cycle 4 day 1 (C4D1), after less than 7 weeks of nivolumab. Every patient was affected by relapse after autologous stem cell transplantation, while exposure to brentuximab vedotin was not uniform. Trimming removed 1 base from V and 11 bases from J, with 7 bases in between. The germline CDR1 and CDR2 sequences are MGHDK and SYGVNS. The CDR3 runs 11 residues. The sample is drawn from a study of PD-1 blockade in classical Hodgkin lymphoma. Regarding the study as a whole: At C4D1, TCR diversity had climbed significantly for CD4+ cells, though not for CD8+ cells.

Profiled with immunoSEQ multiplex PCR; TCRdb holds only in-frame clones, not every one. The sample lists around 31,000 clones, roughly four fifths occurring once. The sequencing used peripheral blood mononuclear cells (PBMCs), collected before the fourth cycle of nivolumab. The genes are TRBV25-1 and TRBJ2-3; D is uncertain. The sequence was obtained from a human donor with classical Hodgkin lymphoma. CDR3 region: CASSEFGQQYF. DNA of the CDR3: TGTGCCAGCAGTGAATTTGGCCAGCAGTATTTT.